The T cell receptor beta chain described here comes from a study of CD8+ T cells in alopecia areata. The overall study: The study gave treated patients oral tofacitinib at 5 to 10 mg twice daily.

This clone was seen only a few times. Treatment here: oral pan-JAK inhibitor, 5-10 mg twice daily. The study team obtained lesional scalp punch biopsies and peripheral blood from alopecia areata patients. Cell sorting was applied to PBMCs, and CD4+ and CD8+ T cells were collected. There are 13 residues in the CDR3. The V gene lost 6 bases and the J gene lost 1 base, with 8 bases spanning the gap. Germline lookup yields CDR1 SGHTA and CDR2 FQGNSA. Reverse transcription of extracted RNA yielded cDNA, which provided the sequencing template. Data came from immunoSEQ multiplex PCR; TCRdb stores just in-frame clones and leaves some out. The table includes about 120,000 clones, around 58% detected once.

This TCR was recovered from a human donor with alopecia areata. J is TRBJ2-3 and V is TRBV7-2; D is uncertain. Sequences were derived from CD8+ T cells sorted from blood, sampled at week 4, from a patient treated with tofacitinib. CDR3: CASRDGGTDTQYF. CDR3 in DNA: TGTGCCAGCAGAGATGGGGGCACAGATACGCAGTATTTT.